This TCR beta chain was retrieved from a study of blood T cell repertoires in COVID-19. On the study more broadly: PBMCs, B-cell-depleted T cells, or T cells provided the cDNA or gDNA that made up the material.

In Seattle, patients joined the study during active infection and were tracked longitudinally. How the authors handled the data: Amplification of reference gene primers was used by the study to estimate nucleated cell counts. Repertoires were generated with immunoSEQ multiplex PCR, while TCRdb's copy carries only in-frame clones and drops some. That table furnishes V, J and clone size, whereas the DNA furnished D and trimming. Counted here are 250,000 to 300,000 clones, about nine tenths occurring once; the ten biggest clones make up about 11%. The V and J ends lost 6 bases and 4 bases, in that order; junction bases with no gene match: 7. The CDR3 totals 14 residues. Germline V gene lookup returns CDR1 MNHEY and CDR2 SMNVEV (reference sequence).

The source material was peripheral blood. This clonotype was obtained from a woman aged 25 to 45 with COVID-19, enrolled during active disease. This chain joins TRBV27 and TRBJ1-2; 8 bases fit TRBD1. DNA for the CDR3: TGTGCCAGCAGATTGACAGGGGCAGGCTATGGCTACACCTTC. This gives the protein CASRLTGAGYGYTF.